This T cell receptor beta chain was recorded in a study of human T cells and chemical hapten exposure. Study-wide background: Minor pooled library volume differences mainly drove per-sample TCR yield variation.

Findings and caveats of the study: Expanded TCRs produced significantly more large CDR3 similarity clusters than controls did. Counts of TCRs above 1 in 1000 frequency stayed unchanged with DPC sensitization.

TCRdb redid the calling of the RACE reads with MiXCR, one entry per CDR3 protein. Altogether over 300,000 distinct CDR3 sequences are present, approximately 5% being singletons, with the ten largest covering around 2.6%. Indicated time point: pre-sensitization, week 0. Documented treatment: therapeutic diphenylcyclopropenone sensitization with weekly scalp DPC. Extraction yielded total RNA from whole blood (unfractionated). This clonotype turned up a few times. Antigen specificity is unknown. This CDR3 has 15 amino acids. Unmatched junction bases numbered 5, after V lost 4 bases and J lost 6 bases. Per the germline V gene, CDR1 is SGHRS and CDR2 is YFSETQ.

This chain uses TRBV5-1 with TRBJ2-2; TRBD2 aligns across 11 bases. The TCR originated in a woman aged 50 to 60 with alopecia areata. Some clones in this sample may be carry-over from other donors' samples. Specimen: whole blood, collected in connection with sensitization to the hapten diphenylcyclopropenone (DPC). This CDR3 is CASSPWTSGSGELFF. The CDR3 nucleotides are TGCGCCAGCAGCCCATGGACTAGCGGGTCCGGGGAGCTGTTTTTT.